These 5 T cell receptor beta chains came from one sample sequenced in a study of cytomegalovirus exposure and HLA in healthy donors. 13 Jbeta primers and 60 Vbeta primers were used for the PCR. Clones were read by immunoSEQ multiplex PCR, and TCRdb kept only the in-frame ones, dropping some. The profile shows roughly 290,000 clones, 80% of them singletons. What was sequenced was PBMCs. The receptors come from a girl aged 2 to 9 in good health and CMV-seronegative.

The CDR3 loop reads CASSPEMDPRRGETQYF. CDR3 nucleotides: TGTGCCAGCAGCCCTGAAATGGACCCACGGAGGGGAGAGACCCAGTACTTC. J is TRBJ2-5 and V is TRBV5-6; D may be TRBD2 (6 bases). CDR1 is SGHDT, CDR2 YYEEEE, per germline. V lost 4 bases and J lost 4, with 23 bases in between. This CDR3 is 17 amino acids long.

This clone appeared a few times. The V call is TRBV11-2, the J call TRBJ2-1; D unresolved. V shed 0 bases and J shed 1 base, with 7 bases lying between them. CDR1 is SGHAT and CDR2 is FQNNGV in the germline V gene. This CDR3 has 15 residues. The CDR3 coding sequence is TGTGCCAGCAGCTTAGATTCGGTTTCCTACAATGAGCAGTTCTTC. Translated: CASSLDSVSYNEQFF.

This chain connects TRBV25-1 to TRBJ2-7; a weak D match, TRBD2 (5 bases). CDR1 and CDR2 from the germline V gene are MGHDK and SYGVNS. Trimming pared 4 bases from V and 3 bases from J, leaving 13 bases between. CDR3 length: 14 amino acids. CDR3 in DNA: TGTGCCAGCAGTGGGCGGGCGGTGGGCTACGAGCAGTACTTC. The encoded protein is CASSGRAVGYEQYF.

The CDR3 DNA reads TGTGCCAGCAGCCCCGGGACAGGGGGCTCTGGGGCCAACGTCCTGACTTTC. Its translation: CASSPGTGGSGANVLTF. The rearrangement uses TRBV5-8 and TRBJ2-6, with 11 positions matching TRBD1. Per germline, CDR1 SGHTS and CDR2 YDEGEE. V lost 4 bases and J lost 0; bases outside the gene matches: 3. The CDR3 is 17 residues long.

The chain has TRBV27 and TRBJ2-7; possible D gene TRBD1, 6 bases. V was shortened by 6 bases and J by 4 bases, with 19 bases between the two germline ends. The CDR3 covers 15 residues. CDR1 and CDR2 (germline): MNHEY, SMNVEV (reference sequence). The CDR3 spells CASSPHTGLRYEQYF. In DNA, the CDR3 is TGTGCCAGCAGCCCCCACACAGGGTTGAGGTACGAGCAGTACTTC.